This T cell receptor beta chain was sequenced during a study of OX40 agonist ivuxolimab in advanced cancers. Study-level findings and limits: CD8+ T cells averaged more expanded clones than CD4+. At 0.1 to 3.0 mg/kg, CD4+ and CD8+ blood T cells expanded clonally by week 6.

Measured with immunoSEQ multiplex PCR; TCRdb has only the in-frame clones, and not every one. Of 80,000 to 100,000 clones listed, under 95% are singletons. V lost 5 bases and J 10 bases, leaving 15 bases between the germline ends. CDR1 is SGHDT, CDR2 YYEEEE, per germline. This CDR3 is 12 amino acids long. A note on this clone: Its specificity is unknown.

The chain links TRBV5-6 to TRBJ1-1; possibly TRBD1 for D (6 bases). The specimen comprised CD4+ or CD8+ T cells sorted from blood, sampled in a trial of the OX40 agonist ivuxolimab. The clonotype was recovered from an adult with an advanced solid tumor such as melanoma, head and neck, liver or kidney cancer. The CDR3 nucleotides are TGTGCCAGCAGACTGGGGGGGGCGGGAGCTTTCTTT. Protein product: CASRLGGAGAFF.